This T cell receptor (beta chain) was identified in a study of blood T cell repertoires in COVID-19. Study as a whole: Donors in the United States, Italy and Spain gave samples during acute or convalescent COVID-19. From T cells, B-cell-depleted T cells, or PBMCs came the material, which was cDNA or gDNA.

Original handling: Nucleated cell counts were estimated from reference gene primer amplification. The assay was immunoSEQ multiplex PCR, and TCRdb's table has in-frame clones only and misses some. From that table come the V and J calls and clone size; the DNA was used to work out D and trimming. The repertoire holds roughly 83,000 clones, with roughly 88% as singletons. Per germline, CDR1 SGHTA and CDR2 FQGNSA. This CDR3 is built from 15 residues. Trimming cost V 4 bases and J 3 bases, with 13 bases left between them. The origin of this receptor is a man aged 50 to 60 with active COVID-19. The gene calls are TRBV7-2 and TRBJ1-3, with D hard to call. The specimen was peripheral blood. CDR3 sequence reads: CASSSRADDGNTIYF. In DNA form, the CDR3 reads TGTGCCAGCAGCTCGCGGGCCGATGATGGAAACACCATATATTTT.